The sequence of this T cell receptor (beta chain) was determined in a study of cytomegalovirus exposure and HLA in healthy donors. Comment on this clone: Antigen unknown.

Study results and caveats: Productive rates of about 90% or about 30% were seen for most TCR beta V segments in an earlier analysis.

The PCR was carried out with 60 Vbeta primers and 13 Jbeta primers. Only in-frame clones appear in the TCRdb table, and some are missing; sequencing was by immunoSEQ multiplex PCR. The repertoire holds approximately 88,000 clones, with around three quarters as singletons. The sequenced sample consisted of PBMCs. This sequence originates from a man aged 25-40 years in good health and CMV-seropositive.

The CDR3 loop reads CASSRPTGAGHEQYF. DNA for the CDR3: TGTGCCAGCAGCCGCCCAACAGGGGCCGGCCACGAGCAGTACTTC. The chain has TRBV5-4 and TRBJ2-7; TRBD1 matches at 7 bases. CDR1 is SGHNT and CDR2 is YYREEE in the germline V gene (reference sequence). The V gene end was trimmed by 4 bases and the J gene end by 5 bases; junction bases not matched to a gene: 12. This CDR3 is 15 amino acids long. The whole variable domain, remainder taken from reference TRBV5-4 and TRBJ2-7, is ETGVTQSPTHLIKTRGQQVTLRCSSQSGHNTVSWYQQALGQGPQFIFQYYREEENGRGNFPPRFSGLQFPNYSSELNVNALELDDSALYLCASSRPTGAGHEQYFGPGTRLTVT.